Sequencing of this T cell receptor (beta chain) was carried out in a study of cytomegalovirus exposure and HLA in healthy donors. PCR primers comprised 60 Vbeta and 13 Jbeta primers. Libraries were prepared by immunoSEQ multiplex PCR; TCRdb keeps only in-frame clonotypes and omits some of them. This sample has just over 150,000 clones, with more than 60% found just once. In its sample, this clone was seen a few times. Germline CDR1 MDHEN, CDR2 SYDVKM. The V end lost 3 bases, the J end lost 0 bases, and 14 bases lay between the germline ends. The CDR3 contains 16 residues. The clonotype originates from a woman aged 25-40 years in good health and CMV-seronegative. Material: PBMCs. The rearrangement links TRBV28 to TRBJ1-1; no clear D. The CDR3 loop is CASSFTDQVVNTEAFF. CDR3 coding DNA: TGTGCCAGCAGTTTTACAGACCAAGTCGTGAACACTGAAGCTTTCTTT.